Each of the 8 T cell receptor beta chains below was sequenced from the same sample in a study of T-cell reconstitution after alpha-beta-depleted transplantation in children. Preparation of the TCRbeta library involved a method that used unique molecular identifiers. TCRdb independently ran MiXCR on the PCR reads; one entry per CDR3 protein. Of approximately 230,000 distinct CDR3 sequences listed, under 30% are singletons. The sequences come from PBMCs, collected before TCRalphabeta/CD19-depleted stem cell transplant. The receptors were gathered from a girl aged 2-9 years with Fanconi anemia, due to receive a stem cell transplant.

This clonotype was seen a handful of times. The genes are TRBV29-1 and TRBJ1-2; no reliable D call. Deletions cut 4 bases from V and 3 bases from J, with 6 bases between. Per the germline V gene, CDR1 is SQVTM and CDR2 is ANQGSEA. This CDR3 comprises 11 residues. The CDR3 DNA reads as TGCAGCGTTGGTGGTGACTATGGCTACACCTTC. It translates to CSVGGDYGYTF.

This clonotype is a singleton in its sample. The chain joins TRBV20-1 to TRBJ1-4; 7 bases fit TRBD1. This CDR3 is 13 amino acids long. V was pared by 6 bases and J by 4 bases, with 5 bases of the junction left unmatched. Germline V gives CDR1 DFQATT, CDR2 SNEGSKA (reference sequence). The chain's CDR3 is CSAPGQFNEKLFF. The CDR3, as DNA: TGCAGTGCCCCGGGACAGTTTAATGAAAAACTGTTTTTT.

The chain links TRBV28 to TRBJ2-7; D is uncertain. Between the trimmed V and J ends, which lost 2 bases and 5 bases, there was a span of 4 bases. Germline-derived CDR1 and CDR2 are MDHEN and SYDVKM. The CDR3 length is 11 residues. CDR3 sequence (DNA): TGTGCCAGCAGTTTAATCCACGAGCAGTACTTC. This codes for CASSLIHEQYF.

Ten or more counts support this clonotype. V usage is TRBV5-1 and J usage is TRBJ2-1, with 13 bases matching TRBD2. Germline lookup yields CDR1 SGHRS and CDR2 YFSETQ. V lost 4 bases to trimming and J lost 5 bases; unmatched junction nucleotides: 3. The CDR3 extends over 15 amino acids. The CDR3 DNA follows: TGCGCCAGCAGCATAGGACTAGCGGGAGACAATGAGCAGTTCTTC. This encodes CASSIGLAGDNEQFF.

This chain connects TRBV20-1 to TRBJ2-1; TRBD2 agrees at 14 bases. Per the germline V gene, CDR1 is DFQATT and CDR2 is SNEGSKA (reference sequence). V lost 2 bases to trimming and J lost 6 bases; unmatched junction nucleotides: 6. The CDR3 has 16 residues. CDR3 nucleotide sequence: TGCAGTGCTAGACCCCGGGGACTAGCGGGAGTCAATGAGCAGTTCTTC. Translation gives CSARPRGLAGVNEQFF.

This clonotype appeared a few times. CDR3 nucleotide sequence: TGTGCCAGCAGCATCACGGCCCACTCCGCCGCCGGGGAGCTGTTTTTT. Translated, it gives CASSITAHSAAGELFF. The rearrangement uses TRBV12-3 or TRBV12-4 and TRBJ2-2; unclear D gene. The V and J ends lost 6 bases and 6 bases respectively, with 20 bases between them. This CDR3 has 16 residues.

CDR3 bases: TGCAGTGCTAGAGACGAAGGGAATCAGCCCCAGCATTTT. It yields the protein CSARDEGNQPQHF. This chain joins TRBV20-1 and TRBJ1-5; no firm D call. CDR1 is DFQATT and CDR2 is SNEGSKA in the germline V gene (reference sequence). The V end lost 0 bases, the J end lost 4 bases, and 7 bases lay between the germline ends. This CDR3 has 13 residues.

This chain uses TRBV20-1 with TRBJ2-1; unclear D gene. V lost 0 bases to trimming and J lost 0 bases, with 12 bases between them. From germline, CDR1 is DFQATT and CDR2 SNEGSKA (reference sequence). This CDR3 has 16 amino acids. As DNA, the CDR3 is TGCAGTGCTAGAGATTTTGTGGGATTCTCCTACAATGAGCAGTTCTTC. Translating gives CSARDFVGFSYNEQFF.